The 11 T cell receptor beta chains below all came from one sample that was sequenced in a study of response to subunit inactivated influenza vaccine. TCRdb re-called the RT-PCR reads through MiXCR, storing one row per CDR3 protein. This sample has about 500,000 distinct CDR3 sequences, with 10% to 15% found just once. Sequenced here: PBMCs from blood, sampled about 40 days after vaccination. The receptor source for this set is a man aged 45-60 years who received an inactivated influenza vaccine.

CDR3 sequence: CSGGRSEVDTQYF. The DNA for the CDR3 is TGCAGCGGTGGACGGTCGGAGGTAGATACGCAGTATTTT. V gene TRBV29-1 combines with J gene TRBJ2-3; tentatively, D is TRBD2 (5 bases). The germline V gene encodes CDR1 SQVTM and CDR2 ANQGSEA. The CDR3 spans 13 residues. Trimming cost V 7 bases and J 5 bases, with 16 bases left between them.

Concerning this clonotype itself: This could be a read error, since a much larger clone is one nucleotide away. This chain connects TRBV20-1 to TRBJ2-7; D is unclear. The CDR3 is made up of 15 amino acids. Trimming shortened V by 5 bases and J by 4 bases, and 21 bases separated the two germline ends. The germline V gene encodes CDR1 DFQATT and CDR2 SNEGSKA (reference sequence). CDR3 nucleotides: TGCAGTGCTGGAAGGCCCGGGCCTCGGAGTTACGAGCAGTACTTC. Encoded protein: CSAGRPGPRSYEQYF.

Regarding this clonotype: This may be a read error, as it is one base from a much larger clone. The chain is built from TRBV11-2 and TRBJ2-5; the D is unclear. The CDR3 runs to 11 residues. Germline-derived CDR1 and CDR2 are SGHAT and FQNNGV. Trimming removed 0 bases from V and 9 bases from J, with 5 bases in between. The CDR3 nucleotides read TGTGCCAGCAGCTTAGATGGGGCCCAGTACTTC. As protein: CASSLDGAQYF.

The CDR3 protein is CASSLSGRNEQFF. Written as DNA, the CDR3 is TGTGCCAGCAGCCTTAGCGGGAGAAATGAGCAGTTCTTC. The chain employs TRBV7-8 and TRBJ2-1; 9 nucleotides agree with TRBD2. V lost 5 bases and J lost 7; bases outside the gene matches: 3. The CDR3 is 13 residues long. The germline gives CDR1 SGHVS, CDR2 FQNEAQ.

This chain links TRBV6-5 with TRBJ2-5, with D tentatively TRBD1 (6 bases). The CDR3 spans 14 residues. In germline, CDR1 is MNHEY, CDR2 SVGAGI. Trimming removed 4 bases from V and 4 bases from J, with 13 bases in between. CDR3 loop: CASSSTGKRETQYF. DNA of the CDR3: TGTGCCAGCAGTTCCACAGGGAAGCGAGAGACCCAGTACTTC.

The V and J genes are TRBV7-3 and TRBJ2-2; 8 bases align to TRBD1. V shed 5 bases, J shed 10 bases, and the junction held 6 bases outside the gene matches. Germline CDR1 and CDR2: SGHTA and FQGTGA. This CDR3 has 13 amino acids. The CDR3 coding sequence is TGTGCCAGCAGCGTGGACAGGGCTAAGGAGCTGTTTTTT. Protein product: CASSVDRAKELFF.

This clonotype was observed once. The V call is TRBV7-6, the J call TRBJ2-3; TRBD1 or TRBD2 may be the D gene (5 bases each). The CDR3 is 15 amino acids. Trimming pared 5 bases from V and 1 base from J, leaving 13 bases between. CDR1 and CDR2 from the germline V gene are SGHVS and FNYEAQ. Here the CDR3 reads CASSATERGTDTQYF. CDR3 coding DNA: TGTGCCAGCAGCGCGACAGAGAGGGGCACAGATACGCAGTATTTT. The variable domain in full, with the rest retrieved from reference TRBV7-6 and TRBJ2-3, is GAGVSQSPRYKVTKRGQDVALRCDPISGHVSLYWYRQALGQGPEFLTYFNYEAQQDKSGLPNDRFSAERPEGSISTLTIQRTEQRDSAMYRCASSATERGTDTQYFGPGTRLTVL.

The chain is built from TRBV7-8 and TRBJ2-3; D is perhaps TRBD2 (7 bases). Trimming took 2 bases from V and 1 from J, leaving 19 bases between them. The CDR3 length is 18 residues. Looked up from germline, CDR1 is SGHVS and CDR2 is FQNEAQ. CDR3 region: CASSLRAGLGGGTDTQYF. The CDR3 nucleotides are TGTGCCAGCAGCTTACGAGCGGGGCTAGGGGGGGGCACAGATACGCAGTATTTT. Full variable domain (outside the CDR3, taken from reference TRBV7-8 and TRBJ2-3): GAGVSQSPRYKVAKRGQDVALRCDPISGHVSLFWYQQALGQGPEFLTYFQNEAQLDKSGLPSDRFFAERPEGSVSTLKIQRTQQEDSAVYLCASSLRAGLGGGTDTQYFGPGTRLTVL.

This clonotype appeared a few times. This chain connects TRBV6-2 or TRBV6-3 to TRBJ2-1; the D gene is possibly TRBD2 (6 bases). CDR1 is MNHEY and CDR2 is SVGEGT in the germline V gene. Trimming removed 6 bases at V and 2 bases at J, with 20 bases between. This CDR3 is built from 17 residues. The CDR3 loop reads CASSAFSGTSTYNEQFF. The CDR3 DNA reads TGTGCCAGCAGCGCTTTCTCCGGGACTTCCACCTACAATGAGCAGTTCTTC.

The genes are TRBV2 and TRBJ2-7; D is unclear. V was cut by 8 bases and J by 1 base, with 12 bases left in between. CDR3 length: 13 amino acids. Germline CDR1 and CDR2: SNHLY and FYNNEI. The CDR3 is CASRRHESYEQYF. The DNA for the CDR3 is TGTGCCAGCCGCAGACACGAATCCTACGAGCAGTACTTC.

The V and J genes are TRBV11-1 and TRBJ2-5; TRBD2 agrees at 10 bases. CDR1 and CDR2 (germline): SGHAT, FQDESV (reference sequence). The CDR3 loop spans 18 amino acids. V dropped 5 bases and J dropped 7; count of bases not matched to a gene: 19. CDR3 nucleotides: TGTGCCAGCAGCCCCCACATGGGGCAGCGGGAGGGTACTGCGACCCAGTACTTC. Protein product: CASSPHMGQREGTATQYF.